The entry below describes one T cell receptor beta chain. What it binds is unknown. The sample comes from a study of cytomegalovirus exposure and HLA in healthy donors. PCR employed 60 Vbeta and 13 Jbeta primers. Using immunoSEQ multiplex PCR, the repertoire was profiled, and TCRdb retains in-frame clones only, with some absent. Of some 96,000 clones in the sample, around 69% were seen once. Trimming took off 2 bases at V and 5 bases at J, with 15 bases between the two ends. The germline V gene encodes CDR1 MDHEN and CDR2 SYDVKM. The CDR3 has 15 amino acids. Study results and caveats: Most of the TCR beta V segments (in an earlier analysis) were productive either about 87% or about 30% of the time.

The chain has TRBV28 and TRBJ1-1; no firm D call. Sequenced material: PBMCs. The sequence was obtained from a woman aged 60-75 years in good health and CMV-seropositive. The CDR3 reads CASSLGPEEATEAFF. As DNA, the CDR3 is TGTGCCAGCAGTTTAGGACCTGAGGAGGCGACTGAAGCTTTCTTT.